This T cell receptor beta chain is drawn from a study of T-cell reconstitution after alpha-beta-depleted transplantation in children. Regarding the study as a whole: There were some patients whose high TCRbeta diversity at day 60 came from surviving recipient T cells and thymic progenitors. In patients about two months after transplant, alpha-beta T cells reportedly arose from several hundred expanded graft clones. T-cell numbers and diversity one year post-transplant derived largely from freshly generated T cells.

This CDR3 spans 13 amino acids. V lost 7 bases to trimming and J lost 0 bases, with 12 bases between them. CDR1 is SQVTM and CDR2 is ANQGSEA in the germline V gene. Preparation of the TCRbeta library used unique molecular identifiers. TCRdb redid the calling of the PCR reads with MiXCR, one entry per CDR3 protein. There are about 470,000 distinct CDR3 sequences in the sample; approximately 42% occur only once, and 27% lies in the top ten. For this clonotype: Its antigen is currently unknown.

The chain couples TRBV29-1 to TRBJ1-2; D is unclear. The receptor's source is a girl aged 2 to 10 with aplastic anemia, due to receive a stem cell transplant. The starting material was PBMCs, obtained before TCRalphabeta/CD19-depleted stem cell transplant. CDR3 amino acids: CSARVLANYGYTF. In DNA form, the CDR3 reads TGCAGCGCCCGGGTCCTAGCTAACTATGGCTACACCTTC. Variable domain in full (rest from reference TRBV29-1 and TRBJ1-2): SAVISQKPSRDICQRGTSLTIQCQVDSQVTMMFWYRQQPGQSLTLIATANQGSEATYESGFVIDKFPISRPNLTFSTLTVSNMSPEDSSIYLCSARVLANYGYTFGSGTRLTVV.